The rows below give T cell receptor beta chains drawn from one sample of a study of blood T cell repertoires in COVID-19. Sequencing was performed with immunoSEQ multiplex PCR; in TCRdb, only in-frame clones are kept and a portion is missing. Altogether over 250,000 clones are present, under 90% being singletons, with the ten largest covering 2.2%. Sequenced: peripheral blood. Every receptor here comes from a man aged 45-65 years with acute or convalescent COVID-19. CDR3s include the opening cysteine and the closing phenylalanine or tryptophan. The D gene is left open where the match is weak. Only part of the rows carry a size: once, few, many, or a class if the clone is expanded.

J,V,D,size,CDR3,DNA
TRBJ2-1,TRBV19,.,.,CASSIDGLGGEQFF,TGTGCCAGTAGTATAGACGGACTCGGGGGTGAGCAGTTCTTC
TRBJ1-1,TRBV5-6,.,.,CASTSGPGVVTEAFF,TGTGCCAGCACCTCTGGACCGGGGGTGGTCACTGAAGCTTTCTTT
TRBJ1-3,TRBV19,.,.,CASSIGGASVNTIYF,TGTGCCAGTAGTATTGGAGGGGCCTCAGTTAACACCATATATTTT
TRBJ1-2,TRBV29-1,TRBD1,.,CSAEGQGGANYGYTF,TGCAGCGCCGAGGGTCAGGGGGGTGCTAACTATGGCTACACCTTC
TRBJ2-1,TRBV7-3,TRBD2,.,CASSFRLAGPNEQFF,TGTGCCAGCAGCTTCCGACTAGCGGGTCCCAATGAGCAGTTCTTC
TRBJ2-5,TRBV11-3,TRBD1,.,CASSLRAGTGEPQYF,TGTGCCAGCAGCTTACGCGCCGGGACAGGAGAGCCCCAGTACTTC
TRBJ2-3,TRBV18,TRBD2,.,CASSRTSGGGTDTQYF,TGTGCCAGCTCGCGGACTAGCGGGGGCGGCACAGATACGCAGTATTTT
TRBJ1-5,TRBV2,TRBD1,.,CASSATGGDQPQHF,TGTGCCAGCAGTGCCACAGGGGGAGATCAGCCCCAGCATTTT
TRBJ2-7,TRBV3-1/TRBV3-2,.,.,CASSQDGLAYEQYF,TGTGCCAGCAGCCAAGATGGCTTGGCCTACGAGCAGTACTTC
TRBJ2-7,TRBV9,.,.,CASSPALTDREYF,TGTGCCAGCAGCCCGGCCTTGACAGACAGAGAGTACTTC
TRBJ1-5,TRBV15,.,.,CATSGAGVGQPQHF,TGTGCCACCAGCGGCGCAGGGGTGGGTCAGCCCCAGCATTTT
TRBJ1-5,TRBV19,.,.,CASTPDRYSNQPQHF,TGTGCCAGTACCCCGGACAGATATAGCAATCAGCCCCAGCATTTT
TRBJ2-7,TRBV7-3,.,.,CASSLDLGREQYF,TGTGCCAGCAGCTTAGATCTGGGGCGGGAGCAGTACTTC
TRBJ1-5,TRBV30,.,.,CAWSREDNLGPQHF,TGTGCCTGGAGTAGGGAGGACAACCTCGGGCCCCAGCATTTT
TRBJ1-2,TRBV27,.,.,CASSISGTIYGYTF,TGTGCCAGCAGCATATCAGGGACAATCTATGGCTACACCTTC
TRBJ2-1,TRBV13,.,.,CASSPGQSIPAYNEQFF,TGTGCCAGCAGCCCCGGACAGAGTATCCCTGCCTACAATGAGCAGTTCTTC
TRBJ2-7,TRBV11-2,TRBD1,.,CASSSTGVPYEQYF,TGTGCCAGCAGCTCGACAGGGGTTCCTTACGAGCAGTACTTC
TRBJ1-4,TRBV10-3,.,.,CAISASGPTEKLFF,TGTGCCATCAGTGCTAGCGGGCCAACTGAAAAACTGTTTTTT
TRBJ2-6,TRBV7-3,.,.,CASSPLPGANVLTF,TGTGCCAGCAGCCCTCTTCCTGGGGCCAACGTCCTGACTTTC
TRBJ2-5,TRBV9,TRBD2,.,CASSGGGLADQETQYF,TGTGCCAGCAGCGGAGGCGGACTAGCAGACCAAGAGACCCAGTACTTC
TRBJ1-1,TRBV9,.,.,CASSVAPGRDTEAFF,TGTGCCAGCAGCGTAGCCCCGGGGAGGGACACTGAAGCTTTCTTT
TRBJ1-1,TRBV15,TRBD1,.,CATSRAGTGITEAFF,TGTGCCACCAGCAGGGCCGGGACAGGTATCACTGAAGCTTTCTTT
TRBJ1-2,TRBV28,TRBD1,.,CASSLTGAHGYTF,TGTGCCAGCAGTTTAACAGGGGCCCATGGCTACACCTTC
TRBJ1-5,TRBV10-3,.,.,CAISASGNDQPQHF,TGTGCCATCAGTGCATCCGGGAATGATCAGCCCCAGCATTTT
TRBJ1-5,TRBV4-2,.,.,CASSQEGGNSNQPQHF,TGTGCCAGCAGCCAAGAAGGAGGGAATAGCAATCAGCCCCAGCATTTT
TRBJ2-3,TRBV19,.,.,CASSITGVEDTQYF,TGTGCCAGTAGTATTACCGGGGTTGAAGATACGCAGTATTTT
TRBJ2-3,TRBV19,.,.,CASSTSTATDTQYF,TGTGCCAGTAGTACCTCGACAGCCACAGATACGCAGTATTTT
TRBJ1-3,TRBV19,.,.,CASSRRGGNTIYF,TGTGCCAGTAGTAGGCGGGGTGGAAACACCATATATTTT
TRBJ1-2,TRBV7-9,.,.,CASSPMGQTYGYTF,TGTGCCAGCAGCCCAATGGGGCAAACCTATGGCTACACCTTC
TRBJ2-1,TRBV7-7,TRBD1,.,CASSLNTGGSYNEQFF,TGTGCTAGCAGCTTAAACACAGGGGGCTCCTACAATGAGCAGTTCTTC
TRBJ2-1,TRBV13,TRBD2,.,CASSFASGGAGYEQFF,TGTGCCAGCAGCTTCGCTAGCGGGGGCGCCGGGTATGAGCAGTTCTTC
TRBJ1-3,TRBV5-4,.,.,CASSGSSGNTIYF,TGTGCCAGCAGCGGGAGCTCTGGAAACACCATATATTTT
TRBJ1-2,TRBV6-1,.,.,CASSEARDTGYTF,TGTGCCAGCAGTGAAGCGAGAGACACTGGCTACACCTTC
TRBJ1-1,TRBV3-1/TRBV3-2,.,.,CASSLGGLKNTEAFF,TGTGCCAGCAGCCTTGGGGGCCTAAAGAACACTGAAGCTTTCTTT
TRBJ1-4,TRBV30,.,.,CAWSIGGKLFF,TGTGCCTGGAGTATAGGGGGAAAACTGTTTTTT
TRBJ2-3,TRBV2,.,.,CASSERRVPQDTQYF,TGTGCCAGCAGTGAGAGGCGAGTACCCCAAGATACGCAGTATTTT
TRBJ2-3,TRBV6-1,TRBD2,once,CASSAVLTGLAGTDTQYF,TGTGCCAGCAGTGCCGTCCTTACGGGACTAGCGGGGACAGATACGCAGTATTTT
TRBJ2-1,TRBV30,TRBD2,.,CAWSNGGWDEQFF,TGTGCCTGGAGCAACGGGGGGTGGGATGAGCAGTTCTTC
TRBJ2-5,TRBV5-1,TRBD1,.,CASSPRDSFNTETQYF,TGCGCCAGCAGCCCCCGGGACAGCTTTAATACAGAGACCCAGTACTTC
TRBJ2-2,TRBV19,.,.,CASSIWGDTGELFF,TGTGCCAGTAGTATTTGGGGCGACACCGGGGAGCTGTTTTTT
TRBJ1-1,TRBV29-1,TRBD1,.,CSVPGQGYTEAFF,TGCAGCGTACCGGGACAGGGTTACACTGAAGCTTTCTTT
TRBJ1-6,TRBV3-1/TRBV3-2,TRBD1,.,CASSLRGGSSPLHF,TGTGCCAGCAGCCTCAGAGGGGGCTCATCACCCCTCCACTTT
TRBJ2-5,TRBV5-4,TRBD2,.,CASSPTSGGQETQYF,TGTGCCAGCAGCCCGACTAGCGGGGGGCAAGAGACCCAGTACTTC
TRBJ2-5,TRBV10-2,TRBD2,.,CASSDELAVRQETQYF,TGCGCCAGCAGTGATGAACTAGCGGTCCGTCAAGAGACCCAGTACTTC
TRBJ2-5,TRBV12-5,.,.,CASGLVGETQYF,TGTGCTAGTGGTTTAGTCGGTGAGACCCAGTACTTC
TRBJ2-2,TRBV6-6,TRBD1,.,CASSPSGTGRSATGELFF,TGTGCCAGCAGTCCGTCCGGGACAGGGAGGTCGGCCACCGGGGAGCTGTTTTTT
TRBJ2-5,TRBV5-1,.,.,CASSLGTLQETQYF,TGCGCCAGCAGCTTGGGGACACTTCAAGAGACCCAGTACTTC
TRBJ2-6,TRBV4-1,.,.,CASSRPPSAGANVLTF,TGCGCCAGCAGCCGCCCACCTAGCGCTGGGGCCAACGTCCTGACTTTC
TRBJ1-1,TRBV11-3,.,.,CASSSAGGNQNTEAFF,TGTGCCAGCAGCTCGGCGGGGGGCAATCAGAACACTGAAGCTTTCTTT
TRBJ2-1,TRBV7-3,TRBD2,.,CASSFLGLAGDNEQFF,TGTGCCAGCAGCTTCCTGGGACTAGCGGGGGACAATGAGCAGTTCTTC
TRBJ1-4,TRBV14,TRBD1,.,CASSPRTGSEKLFF,TGTGCCAGCAGCCCGAGGACAGGGTCCGAAAAACTGTTTTTT
TRBJ2-3,TRBV10-2,.,.,CASGTPTDTQYF,TGCGCCAGCGGGACTCCCACAGATACGCAGTATTTT
TRBJ2-5,TRBV20-1,TRBD1,.,CSASTNRGQYF,TGCAGTGCTTCGACTAACAGGGGCCAGTACTTC
TRBJ1-5,TRBV5-1,.,.,CASSSQGNQPQHF,TGCGCCAGCAGCTCACAGGGAAATCAGCCCCAGCATTTT
TRBJ2-3,TRBV5-1,.,.,CASSFGWDTQYF,TGCGCCAGCAGCTTCGGTTGGGATACGCAGTATTTT